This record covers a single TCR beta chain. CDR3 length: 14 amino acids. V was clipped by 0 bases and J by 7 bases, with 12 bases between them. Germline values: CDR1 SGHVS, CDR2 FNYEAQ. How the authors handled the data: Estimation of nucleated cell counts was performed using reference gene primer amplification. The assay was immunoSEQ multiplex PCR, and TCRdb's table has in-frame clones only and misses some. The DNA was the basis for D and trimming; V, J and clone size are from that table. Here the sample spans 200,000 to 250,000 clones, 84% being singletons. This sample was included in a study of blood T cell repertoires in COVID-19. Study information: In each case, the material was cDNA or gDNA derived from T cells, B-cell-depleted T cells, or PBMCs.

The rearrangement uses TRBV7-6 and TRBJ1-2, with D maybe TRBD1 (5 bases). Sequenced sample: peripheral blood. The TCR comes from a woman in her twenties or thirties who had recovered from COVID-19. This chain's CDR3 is CASSLAPGAGGYTF. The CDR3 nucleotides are TGTGCCAGCAGCTTAGCGCCTGGGGCAGGTGGCTACACCTTC.